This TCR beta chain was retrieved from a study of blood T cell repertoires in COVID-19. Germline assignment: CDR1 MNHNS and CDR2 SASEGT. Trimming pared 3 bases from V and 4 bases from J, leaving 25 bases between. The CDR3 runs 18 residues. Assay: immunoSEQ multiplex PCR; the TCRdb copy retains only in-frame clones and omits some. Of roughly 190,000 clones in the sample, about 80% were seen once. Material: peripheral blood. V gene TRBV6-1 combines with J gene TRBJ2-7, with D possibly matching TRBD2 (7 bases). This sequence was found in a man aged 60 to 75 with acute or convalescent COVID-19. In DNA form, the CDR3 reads TGTGCCAGCAGTGACCCGAGGGGGGGCCCCTATCTTTCTTACGAGCAGTACTTC. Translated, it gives CASSDPRGGPYLSYEQYF.